The sample holds a few counts of the clone carrying this T cell receptor beta chain. The target antigen is unknown. The V gene's germline CDR1 is MDHEN and CDR2 SYDVKM. CDR3 size: 15 residues. Unmatched junction bases numbered 15, after V lost 6 bases and J lost 11 bases. The data stem from a study of T cell responses to AZD1222 COVID-19 vaccine. Study findings and constraints: Distributed over spike, vaccine-associated CD4 TCRs predominated at 160-218 and 743-854.

Repertoires were generated with immunoSEQ multiplex PCR, while TCRdb's copy carries only in-frame clones and drops some. The table records some 130,000 clones, approximately 91% of them present only once. Sequences were derived from peripheral blood, sampled 28 days after the second AZD1222 dose. This clonotype originated in an adult who received the AZD1222 COVID-19 vaccine. The chain carries TRBV28 and TRBJ1-2, with TRBD1 matching 10 bases. The chain's CDR3 is CASRYRGGQGRTYTF. CDR3 coding DNA: TGTGCCAGCAGGTACCGAGGGGGACAGGGGCGAACTTACACCTTC.